This is a list of T cell receptor beta chains from one sample in a study of blood T cell repertoires in COVID-19. TCRdb's table, derived via immunoSEQ multiplex PCR, lists solely in-frame clones and lacks some. The sample holds 250,000 to 350,000 clones, about 83% seen once. The specimen was peripheral blood. Source of these receptors: a woman aged 50 to 60 with acute or convalescent COVID-19. Each CDR3 is given with its conserved first and last residue. A D gene is named only where the DNA matches it firmly. A clone size is listed for some rows: how often the clone was seen (once, few, many), or a class if it is expanded.

j_gene,abundance,d_gene,v_gene,CDR3nt,CDR3aa
TRBJ2-5,-,-,TRBV16,TGTGCCAGCAGCCAAAACTTGAAAGAGACCCAGTACTTC,CASSQNLKETQYF
TRBJ2-1,-,TRBD1,TRBV7-2,TGTGCCAGCAGCTTCTTGGGACAGGGGGGCTACAATGAGCAGTTCTTC,CASSFLGQGGYNEQFF
TRBJ1-6,once,-,TRBV12-3/TRBV12-4,TGTGCCAGCTCCGGAGGCCGTAGCCTCCACTTT,CASSGGRSLHF
TRBJ2-5,-,TRBD2,TRBV29-1,TGCAGCGTATGGGGAGGGGATGGGGTAGACACCCAGTACTTC,CSVWGGDGVDTQYF
TRBJ1-1,-,-,TRBV9,TGTGCCAGCAGCGTAGAGCGAGCCACTGAAGCTTTCTTT,CASSVERATEAFF
TRBJ1-1,-,-,TRBV7-2,TGTGCCAGCAGCTTCTACATCACAGCTGTCACTGAAGCTTTCTTT,CASSFYITAVTEAFF
TRBJ2-1,-,-,TRBV27,TGTGCCAGCAGTCCTATTGGGGAGTCCGACTCCAATGAGCAGTTCTTC,CASSPIGESDSNEQFF
TRBJ2-1,-,-,TRBV5-4,TGTGCCAGCAGCTCCAGGGAAGTTGAGCAGTTCTTC,CASSSREVEQFF
TRBJ2-3,-,-,TRBV2,TGTGCCAGCAGTGAGCAGGGGATAGATACGCAGTATTTT,CASSEQGIDTQYF
TRBJ2-6,few,-,TRBV6-5,TGTGCCAGCAGCCAGGGGCTAGGGGCCAACGTCCTGACTTTC,CASSQGLGANVLTF
TRBJ1-1,-,TRBD1,TRBV5-5,TGTGCCAGCAGTCCGGACAGGGGGCGAACATCCCGCGCGATGAACACTGAAGCTTTCTTT,CASSPDRGRTSRAMNTEAFF
TRBJ2-1,-,-,TRBV4-2,TGTGCCAGCAGCCAGGGAGTCCTTGATAGCTCCTACAATGAGCAGTTCTTC,CASSQGVLDSSYNEQFF
TRBJ1-3,once,-,TRBV12-5,TGTGCTAGTGGTTTGGGGTTTGAAGGGGTTCAGTCTGGAAACACCATATATTTT,CASGLGFEGVQSGNTIYF
TRBJ1-4,-,-,TRBV7-8,TGTGCCAGCAGTCCCCTCGGCGGGATAACTAATGAAAAACTGTTTTTT,CASSPLGGITNEKLFF
TRBJ2-3,-,TRBD2,TRBV4-1,TGCGCCAGCAGCCCTAGCGGGAGTCTGACAGATACGCAGTATTTT,CASSPSGSLTDTQYF
TRBJ2-6,-,-,TRBV4-3,TGCGCCAGCAGCCAAGATCTTTTTACGGGCAACGTCCTGACTTTC,CASSQDLFTGNVLTF
TRBJ1-2,few,TRBD1,TRBV5-5,TGTGCCAGCAGCTTGGAGACAGGGAATGATCCTAATGGCTACACCTTC,CASSLETGNDPNGYTF
TRBJ1-4,-,-,TRBV6-5,TGTGCCAGCAGTTATCACAGGGATGGTGAAAAACTGTTTTTT,CASSYHRDGEKLFF
TRBJ1-5,-,-,TRBV6-1,TGTGCCAGCAGTGAAGCGCCCCCGGGGGGCAATCAGCCCCAGCATTTT,CASSEAPPGGNQPQHF
TRBJ2-1,-,TRBD1,TRBV19,TGTGCCAGTGGCCCGACAGGGTTTGAGCAGTTCTTC,CASGPTGFEQFF
TRBJ1-1,-,-,TRBV6-2/TRBV6-3,TGTGCCAGCAGTTACGGTGGAACGGGGTACACTGAAGCTTTCTTT,CASSYGGTGYTEAFF
TRBJ2-1,-,-,TRBV11-2,TGTGCCAGCAGCTTAGTCGTGGGCCGGTACAATGAGCAGTTCTTC,CASSLVVGRYNEQFF
TRBJ2-5,-,-,TRBV9,TGTGCCAGCAGCGTAAGGGGGGGCCAAGAGACCCAGTACTTC,CASSVRGGQETQYF
TRBJ2-7,once,-,TRBV2,TGTGCCAGCAGTGATAGCTCCTACTCCTACGAGCAGTACTTC,CASSDSSYSYEQYF
TRBJ2-7,-,TRBD2,TRBV30,TGTGCCTGGAGTGTAAGTAGCGGGAGGGCCCGCTCCTACGAGCAGTACTTC,CAWSVSSGRARSYEQYF
TRBJ2-1,-,TRBD2,TRBV11-3,TGTGCCAGCAGCTTCGGGACTAGCGGCAATGAGCAGTTCTTC,CASSFGTSGNEQFF
TRBJ1-1,-,-,TRBV2,TGTGCCAGCAGGACAGGTCTTCTCACTGAAGCTTTCTTT,CASRTGLLTEAFF
TRBJ2-7,-,-,TRBV24-1,TGTGCCACCAGTGTCCAAACAGGGAATCGCACCTGCTACTTC,CATSVQTGNRTCYF
TRBJ1-4,-,-,TRBV6-5,TGTGCCAGCAGGGGGGGGGCAACTAATGAAAAACTGTTTTTT,CASRGGATNEKLFF
TRBJ2-5,-,-,TRBV3-1/TRBV3-2,TGTGCCAGCAGCTCTAATCCGGGGACTGGCCAAGAGACCCAGTACTTC,CASSSNPGTGQETQYF
TRBJ1-4,-,-,TRBV2,TGTGCCAGCAGTTCGGACAGAACAACTAATGAAAAACTGTTTTTT,CASSSDRTTNEKLFF
TRBJ2-3,-,-,TRBV14,TGTGCCAGCAACCAAGACAGGTCACTAGATACGCAGTATTTT,CASNQDRSLDTQYF
TRBJ2-3,-,-,TRBV5-4,TGTGCCAGCAGCTTGGCTTTGCTAGCGAGTGGCACAGATACGCAGTATTTT,CASSLALLASGTDTQYF
TRBJ2-1,-,-,TRBV6-5,TGTGCCAGCAGTTACTATCTCTCCTACAATGAGCAGTTCTTC,CASSYYLSYNEQFF
TRBJ1-1,-,-,TRBV18,TGTGCCAGCTCACGGACAGCTGAAGCTTTCTTT,CASSRTAEAFF
TRBJ2-7,-,-,TRBV9,TGTGCCAGCAGCGTAGAGGCGGGACGCCTTACCTACGAGCAGTACTTC,CASSVEAGRLTYEQYF